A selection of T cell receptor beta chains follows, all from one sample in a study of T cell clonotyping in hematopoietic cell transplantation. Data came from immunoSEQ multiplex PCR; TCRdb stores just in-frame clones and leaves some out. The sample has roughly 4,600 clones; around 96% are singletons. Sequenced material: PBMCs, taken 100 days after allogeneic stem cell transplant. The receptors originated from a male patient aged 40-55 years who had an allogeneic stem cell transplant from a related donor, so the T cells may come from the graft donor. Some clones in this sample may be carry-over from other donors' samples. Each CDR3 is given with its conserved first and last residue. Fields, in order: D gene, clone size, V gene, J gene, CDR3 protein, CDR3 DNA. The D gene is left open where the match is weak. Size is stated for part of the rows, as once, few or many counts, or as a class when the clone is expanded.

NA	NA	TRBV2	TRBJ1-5	CASGQEGNQPQHF	TGTGCCAGCGGCCAGGAGGGCAATCAGCCCCAGCATTTT
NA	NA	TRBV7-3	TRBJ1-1	CASSRGGTSTEAFF	TGTGCCAGCAGCAGAGGGGGGACGTCGACTGAAGCTTTCTTT
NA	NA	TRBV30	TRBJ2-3	CAWGTPTDTQYF	TGTGCCTGGGGGACACCGACAGATACGCAGTATTTT
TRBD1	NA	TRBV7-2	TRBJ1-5	CASSLAGTAKEPQHF	TGTGCCAGCAGCTTAGCCGGGACAGCCAAGGAGCCCCAGCATTTT
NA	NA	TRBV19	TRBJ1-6	CASNQAGLKSPLHF	TGTGCCAGTAATCAAGCAGGGCTAAAATCACCCCTCCACTTT
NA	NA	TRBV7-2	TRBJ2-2	CASSLGGMNTGELFF	TGTGCCAGCAGCTTAGGGGGGATGAACACCGGGGAGCTGTTTTTT
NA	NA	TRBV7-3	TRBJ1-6	CASTTGGTNSPLHF	TGTGCCAGCACCACGGGGGGAACTAATTCACCCCTCCACTTT
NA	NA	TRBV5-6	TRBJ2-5	CASSLGLITQYF	TGTGCCAGCAGCCTCGGTCTTATTACCCAGTACTTC
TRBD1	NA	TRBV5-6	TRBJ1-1	CASNLRTGDAFF	TGTGCCAGCAACTTACGGACAGGGGATGCTTTCTTT
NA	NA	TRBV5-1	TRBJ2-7	CASSLGSGGSYEQYF	TGCGCCAGCAGCTTGGGGAGCGGCGGCTCCTACGAGCAGTACTTC
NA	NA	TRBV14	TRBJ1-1	CASSEGGAMATEAFF	TGTGCCAGCAGCGAAGGGGGGGCTATGGCGACTGAAGCTTTCTTT
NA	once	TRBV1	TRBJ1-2	CTSSQRMGYTF	TGCACCAGCAGCCAACGGATGGGCTACACCTTC
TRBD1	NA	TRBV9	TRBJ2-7	CASSVADRGVYEQYF	TGTGCCAGCAGCGTAGCGGACAGGGGAGTCTACGAGCAGTACTTC
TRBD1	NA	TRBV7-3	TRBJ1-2	CASSLTGTDGYTF	TGTGCCAGCAGCTTAACAGGGACAGATGGCTACACCTTC
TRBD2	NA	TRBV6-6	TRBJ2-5	CASSTSTSGSQETQYF	TGTGCCAGCAGTACGAGTACTAGCGGGTCCCAAGAGACCCAGTACTTC
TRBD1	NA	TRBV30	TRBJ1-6	CAWSLQIDRGLISPLHF	TGTGCCTGGAGTCTACAGATCGACAGGGGGCTTATTTCACCCCTCCACTTT
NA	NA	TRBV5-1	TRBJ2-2	CASSSSTVTGELFF	TGCGCCAGCAGCTCCTCGACGGTCACCGGGGAGCTGTTTTTT
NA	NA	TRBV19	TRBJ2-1	CASSIGAYNEQFF	TGTGCCAGTAGTATCGGGGCCTACAATGAGCAGTTCTTC
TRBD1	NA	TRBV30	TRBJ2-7	CAWAGQDSYEQYF	TGTGCCTGGGCGGGACAGGACTCCTACGAGCAGTACTTC